This TCR beta chain was observed in a study of post-analysis software for immune sequencing data. The study, taken as a whole, reports: Multiple sclerosis was associated with a significant reduction in normalized Chao1 diversity relative to controls. Roughly five TRBV segments were more frequent in patients than controls; TRBV5-6, TRBV5-1 and TRBV20-1 belonged to this group.

This clonotype was seen repeatedly, ten times or more. Its target is unknown. The germline CDR1 and CDR2 sequences are SGHRS and YFSETQ. This CDR3 contains 15 residues. Trimming cost V 3 bases and J 9 bases; bases outside gene matches: 9. cDNA libraries of TCR beta carried unique molecular identifiers. TCRdb itself ran the PCR reads through MiXCR, one entry per CDR3 protein. Of some 190,000 distinct CDR3 sequences in the sample, 25% to 35% are singletons; the top ten hold approximately 3.6%. The TCR originated in a girl aged 2-17 years with multiple sclerosis. The chain links TRBV5-1 to TRBJ2-1, with 10 bases aligning to TRBD2. Input material: blood. Here the CDR3 reads CASSSSGRAIGEQFF. Here the CDR3 DNA reads TGCGCCAGCAGCTCCAGCGGGAGGGCCATCGGTGAGCAGTTCTTC.